These T cell receptor beta chains were read from a single sample in a study of regulatory T cells in long-lasting Graves disease. One entry per CDR3 protein, called by TCRdb with MiXCR from the multiplex PCR reads. The sample has 500,000 or so distinct CDR3 sequences, roughly 16% seen once. This sample was also put to use in a study of T cells in Graves' hyperthyroidism and ophthalmopathy.

Sequencing used peripheral blood mononuclear cells (PBMCs), obtained at new diagnosis, from a patient treated with antithyroid drugs. The receptor set was obtained from a woman aged 35 to 60 with Graves disease. The CDR3 runs from the conserved cysteine through the conserved F or W. A D gene is named only where the DNA matches it firmly. Some rows have no size entry. The others give once, few or many, or a class for an expanded clone.

V gene: TRBV5-6; clone size: NA; D gene: NA; J gene: TRBJ1-2; CDR3 protein: CASSFGSASRGYTF; CDR3 DNA: TGTGCCAGCAGCTTTGGGAGTGCCTCAAGAGGCTACACCTTC
V gene: TRBV10-3; clone size: many; D gene: NA; J gene: TRBJ1-1; CDR3 protein: CAISEGQTNTEAFF; CDR3 DNA: TGTGCCATCAGTGAGGGACAGACGAACACTGAAGCTTTCTTT
V gene: TRBV5-1; clone size: NA; D gene: NA; J gene: TRBJ1-6; CDR3 protein: CASSLGDTRTLLHF; CDR3 DNA: TGCGCCAGCAGCTTAGGTGACACACGGACCCTTCTCCACTTT
V gene: TRBV20-1; clone size: many; D gene: TRBD2; J gene: TRBJ2-1; CDR3 protein: CSARPTLAGGQSNEQFF; CDR3 DNA: TGCAGTGCTAGACCAACACTAGCGGGGGGGCAGTCCAATGAGCAGTTCTTC
V gene: TRBV7-9; clone size: NA; D gene: NA; J gene: TRBJ2-1; CDR3 protein: CASSLQGWNEQFF; CDR3 DNA: TGTGCCAGCAGCTTACAGGGTTGGAATGAGCAGTTCTTC
V gene: TRBV30; clone size: NA; D gene: TRBD2; J gene: TRBJ2-7; CDR3 protein: CAWSAWGGTYEQYF; CDR3 DNA: TGTGCCTGGAGTGCCTGGGGGGGAACCTACGAGCAGTACTTC
V gene: TRBV9; clone size: NA; D gene: NA; J gene: TRBJ1-5; CDR3 protein: CASSPRSGDQPQHF; CDR3 DNA: TGTGCCAGCAGCCCCCGGAGCGGGGATCAGCCCCAGCATTTT
V gene: TRBV6-5; clone size: few; D gene: NA; J gene: TRBJ1-1; CDR3 protein: CASSYDPNTEAFF; CDR3 DNA: TGTGCCAGCAGTTACGATCCGAACACTGAAGCTTTCTTT
V gene: TRBV19; clone size: many; D gene: NA; J gene: TRBJ1-2; CDR3 protein: CASMRGRYYGYTF; CDR3 DNA: TGTGCCAGTATGCGGGGGCGCTACTATGGCTACACCTTC
V gene: TRBV28; clone size: NA; D gene: NA; J gene: TRBJ2-7; CDR3 protein: CASSPGTPSTYEQYF; CDR3 DNA: TGTGCCAGCAGTCCCGGGACACCTTCGACCTACGAGCAGTACTTC
V gene: TRBV4-1; clone size: NA; D gene: NA; J gene: TRBJ1-1; CDR3 protein: CASSQERGRDPTMNTEAFF; CDR3 DNA: TGCGCCAGCAGCCAAGAGAGGGGCAGGGACCCTACCATGAACACTGAAGCTTTCTTT
V gene: TRBV20-1; clone size: many; D gene: NA; J gene: TRBJ1-1; CDR3 protein: CSATGEGGYTEAFF; CDR3 DNA: TGCAGTGCTACTGGGGAAGGGGGTTACACTGAAGCTTTCTTT
V gene: TRBV9; clone size: NA; D gene: TRBD1; J gene: TRBJ2-2; CDR3 protein: CASSVNPGTGGELFF; CDR3 DNA: TGTGCCAGCAGCGTCAACCCCGGGACAGGGGGGGAGCTGTTTTTT
V gene: TRBV2; clone size: many; D gene: NA; J gene: TRBJ1-2; CDR3 protein: CASTRVGSSSHGYTF; CDR3 DNA: TGTGCCAGCACCCGAGTGGGGTCGTCCTCACATGGCTACACCTTC
V gene: TRBV10-3; clone size: few; D gene: TRBD1; J gene: TRBJ1-6; CDR3 protein: CAISGGTGVNSPLHF; CDR3 DNA: TGTGCCATCAGTGGTGGGACAGGGGTCAATTCACCCCTCCACTTT
V gene: TRBV9; clone size: NA; D gene: TRBD2; J gene: TRBJ2-7; CDR3 protein: CASSDPLGGKDEQYF; CDR3 DNA: TGTGCCAGCAGCGACCCCCTGGGGGGGAAGGACGAGCAGTACTTC